This TCR beta chain was captured in a study of regulatory T cells in long-lasting Graves disease. Study details: The term persistent Graves' disease signified upward of 5 years on antithyroid drugs with positive TSH receptor antibodies. Study-wide results and limits: TRBV28, TRBJ1-2 and TRBJ2-5 emerged as the favored segments in persistent disease. Samples came from peripheral blood alone, without thyroid tissue.

The CDR3 runs to 16 residues. CDR1 LGHNT and CDR2 FRNRAP come from the germline V gene. The V end was cut by 2 bases, the J end by 5 bases, with 19 bases between. Regarding time point: persistent/refractory GD, antithyroid drugs over 5 years with positive TRAb. After RNA was extracted from PBMCs, the TCR library was made from it. This clonotype has at least ten counts. No antigen is known for it. Assembly of TCR beta libraries relied on iRepertoire HTBI primers together with Arm-PCR of CDR3 regions. TCRdb passed the multiplex PCR reads through MiXCR, listing each CDR3 protein once. The table lists around 500,000 distinct CDR3 sequences, around 20% of them singletons.

The chain links TRBV12-5 to TRBJ2-7; the D gene is possibly TRBD2 (5 bases). Sequencing was performed on peripheral blood mononuclear cells (PBMCs), taken when the disease was refractory, from a patient treated with antithyroid drugs. This TCR came from a female donor with Graves disease. For the CDR3, the DNA is TGTGCTAGTGGTTTGCAGCGGTCCACCCAAAGCGACGAGCAGTACTTC. Translated, it gives CASGLQRSTQSDEQYF.